One sample yielded the 26 T cell receptor beta chains listed below, sequenced in a study of resident and recirculating memory T cells in vitiligo. Measured with immunoSEQ multiplex PCR; TCRdb has only the in-frame clones, and not every one. The sample records around 70,000 clones, more than 85% being singletons. The sequenced sample consisted of blood. These receptor sequences come from a male donor with vitiligo.

V and J are TRBV4-3 and TRBJ1-1; no reliable D call. Trimming stripped 3 bases from V and 3 bases from J, with 20 bases between. Germline assignment: CDR1 LGHNA and CDR2 YSLEER. CDR3 length: 17 amino acids. CDR3 amino acids: CASSHGPPTGGDTEAFF. CDR3 in DNA: TGCGCCAGCAGCCATGGACCCCCTACTGGAGGTGACACTGAAGCTTTCTTT.

The CDR3 protein is CASSTGVQPQHF. DNA for the CDR3: TGTGCCAGTAGTACAGGGGTCCAGCCCCAGCATTTT. The chain carries TRBV19 and TRBJ1-5, with TRBD1 as a possible D gene (6 bases). The CDR3 covers 12 residues. V gave up 4 bases and J gave up 7 bases, with 8 bases separating them. The germline V gene encodes CDR1 LNHDA and CDR2 SQIVND (reference sequence).

This chain uses TRBV5-1 with TRBJ1-2, with 8 bases lining up with TRBD1. CDR1 and CDR2 from the germline V gene are SGHRS and YFSETQ. The trim removed 4 bases at V and 5 bases at J, leaving 19 bases unmatched. The CDR3 sequence is 18 residues long. This CDR3 reads CASSATLRDRMGRYGYTF. The CDR3 bases are TGCGCCAGCAGCGCTACCCTCCGGGACAGGATGGGCCGTTATGGCTACACCTTC.

The chain recombines TRBV10-3 with TRBJ2-1, with 8 bases fitting TRBD2. CDR1 and CDR2 (germline): ENHRY, SYGVKD. This CDR3 has 15 amino acids. The junction had 3 bases not matched to a gene; V was cut back by 2 bases and J by 3 bases. This chain's CDR3 is CAISEGRGDYNEQFF. The CDR3 DNA reads as TGTGCCATCAGTGAGGGGCGGGGGGACTACAATGAGCAGTTCTTC.

The V gene is TRBV28, the J gene TRBJ1-1, with D maybe TRBD1 (6 bases). With 5 bases removed from V and 4 bases from J, the gap between germline ends came to 20 bases. This CDR3 has 16 amino acids. Germline CDR1 and CDR2: MDHEN and SYDVKM. The CDR3 loop reads CASSIILYRDITEAFF. The CDR3 DNA sequence: TGTGCCAGCAGTATCATCCTATACAGGGATATCACTGAAGCTTTCTTT.

The chain recombines TRBV5-1 with TRBJ1-1; 10 bases align to TRBD1. The CDR3 has 16 residues. J lost 0 bases, V lost 4 bases, and 6 bases had no gene match. Germline V gene data show CDR1 as SGHRS and CDR2 as YFSETQ. The CDR3 sequence is CASSRGTGALNTEAFF. The CDR3 DNA is TGCGCCAGCAGCCGCGGGACAGGGGCCCTGAACACTGAAGCTTTCTTT.

The V gene is TRBV5-1, the J gene TRBJ2-1; D remains ambiguous. The CDR3 consists of 12 residues. The germline gives CDR1 SGHRS, CDR2 YFSETQ. V was pared by 1 base and J by 9 bases, with 8 bases between. CDR3 amino acids: CASSLSRFEQFF. The CDR3 coding sequence is TGCGCCAGCAGCTTGTCGCGGTTTGAGCAGTTCTTC.

V and J are TRBV7-2 and TRBJ1-2; maybe TRBD1 (5 bases). CDR1 SGHTA and CDR2 FQGNSA come from the germline V gene. The V and J ends lost 8 bases and 7 bases respectively, with 14 bases between them. This CDR3 contains 12 residues. The CDR3 sequence: CASSGGFGGYTF. As DNA, the CDR3 is TGTGCCAGCTCCGGGGGGTTTGGTGGCTACACCTTC. Looking up the rest from reference TRBV7-2 and TRBJ1-2 gives the full variable domain: GAGVSQSPSNKVTEKGKDVELRCDPISGHTALYWYRQSLGQGLEFLIYFQGNSAPDKSGLPSDRFSAERTGGSVSTLTIQRTQQEDSAVYLCASSGGFGGYTFGSGTRLTVV.

Note on this clone: This CDR3 is also generated by other DNA sequences in the sample. V and J are TRBV6-5 and TRBJ2-7; 10 positions agree with TRBD1. Germline loops: CDR1 MNHEY, CDR2 SVGAGI. The ends lost 0 bases at V and 1 base at J; junction bases unmatched: 0. This CDR3 region has 15 residues. In DNA, the CDR3 is TGTGCCAGCAGTTACTCGGGACAGGGGTCCTACGAGCAGTACTTC. It codes for CASSYSGQGSYEQYF.

The rearrangement uses TRBV7-3 and TRBJ2-1; D not resolved. Germline assignment: CDR1 SGHTA and CDR2 FQGTGA. This CDR3 has 14 amino acids. V shed 2 bases and J shed 3 bases, with 8 bases lying between them. The CDR3 loop reads CASSLSPNYNEQFF. CDR3 bases: TGTGCCAGCAGCTTATCGCCTAACTACAATGAGCAGTTCTTC.

This clone came up a few times. The rearrangement links TRBV4-3 to TRBJ1-1; a possible D gene is TRBD1 (5 bases). The ends were cut back, 0 bases at V and 6 bases at J, with 11 bases in the middle. The CDR3 is 14 amino acids. The germline gives CDR1 LGHNA, CDR2 YSLEER. The CDR3 loop reads CASSQDRKGPEAFF. The CDR3 DNA sequence: TGCGCCAGCAGCCAAGATAGGAAGGGGCCTGAAGCTTTCTTT.

The chain recombines TRBV6-4 with TRBJ2-1, with 16 bases fitting TRBD2. Germline V gives CDR1 MRHNA, CDR2 SNTAGT. V shed 4 bases, J shed 4 bases, and the junction held 4 bases outside the gene matches. The CDR3 totals 17 residues. The DNA of the CDR3 is TGTGCCAGCAGTGGAGGGACTAGCGGGGGGGGATACAATGAGCAGTTCTTC. Its protein is CASSGGTSGGGYNEQFF.

This sequence joins TRBV6-6 and TRBJ1-1, with a possible D match to TRBD1 (6 bases). Germline values: CDR1 MNHNY, CDR2 SVGAGI (reference sequence). With 4 bases removed from V and 1 base from J, the gap between germline ends came to 13 bases. This CDR3 region has 15 residues. The CDR3 sequence is CASSFPGQQNTEAFF. CDR3 in DNA: TGTGCCAGCAGTTTCCCCGGACAGCAGAACACTGAAGCTTTCTTT.

The genes are TRBV7-3 and TRBJ1-1; D remains ambiguous. With 1 base removed from V and 6 bases from J, the gap between germline ends came to 9 bases. The CDR3 extends over 13 amino acids. Germline assignment: CDR1 SGHTA and CDR2 FQGTGA. CDR3 sequence reads: CASSLSVGPEAFF. The CDR3 coding sequence is TGTGCCAGCAGCTTAAGTGTGGGCCCTGAAGCTTTCTTT.

V gene TRBV4-1 combines with J gene TRBJ2-1; the match to TRBD2 covers 8 bases. The V segment lost 5 bases and the J segment 0 bases; nucleotides outside the gene matches: 6. This CDR3 has 16 residues. CDR1 is MGHRA, CDR2 YSYEKL, per germline. CDR3 amino acids: CASSFSGGSSYNEQFF. Written as DNA, the CDR3 is TGCGCCAGCAGCTTCAGCGGGGGCAGCTCCTACAATGAGCAGTTCTTC.

The chain carries TRBV9 and TRBJ2-5, with D tentatively TRBD2 (7 bases). CDR1 SGDLS and CDR2 YYNGEE come from the germline V gene. The germline V and J ends were trimmed by 0 bases and 8 bases, with 20 bases remaining between them. The CDR3 contains 16 residues. CDR3 coding DNA: TGTGCCAGCAGCGTAGATTGGGGGGGGCCTAGTGGCACCCAGTACTTC. Its translation is CASSVDWGGPSGTQYF.

This rearrangement joins TRBV29-1 to TRBJ2-5; 10 bases line up with TRBD2. CDR1 and CDR2 from the germline V gene are SQVTM and ANQGSEA. The CDR3 totals 14 residues. V shed 3 bases, J shed 2 bases, and the junction held 3 bases outside the gene matches. In DNA, the CDR3 is TGCAGCGTTGAGGGACTAGCGCCGCAAGAGACCCAGTACTTC. This encodes CSVEGLAPQETQYF.

The chain recombines TRBV4-2 with TRBJ2-1, with a weak D call TRBD1 (8 bases). Trimming removed 1 base from V and 9 bases from J, with 16 bases in between. The germline V gene has CDR1 LGHNA and CDR2 YNFKEQ. The CDR3 totals 15 residues. For the CDR3, the DNA is TGTGCCAGCAGCCAAGTCGCGGACAGGGAGGGTGAGCAGTTCTTC. It codes for CASSQVADREGEQFF.

The genes are TRBV10-1 and TRBJ1-1; 7 bases are shared with TRBD1. After removal of 4 bases from V and 3 bases from J, the junction contained 11 bases not matched to a gene. CDR1 is WNHNN, CDR2 SYGVQD, per germline (reference sequence). The CDR3 is 16 residues long. The CDR3 nucleotides are TGCGCCAGCAGTGTGCCAGAGGGGGCTACGGACACTGAAGCTTTCTTT. It encodes CASSVPEGATDTEAFF.

The rearrangement links TRBV19 to TRBJ1-3, with no clear D. Trimming left V 6 bases short and J 0 bases short, with 6 bases between. Germline values: CDR1 LNHDA, CDR2 SQIVND (reference sequence). The length of the CDR3 is 13 residues. CDR3 sequence: CASRGGSGNTIYF. CDR3 DNA: TGTGCCAGTAGGGGAGGCTCTGGAAACACCATATATTTT.

V usage is TRBV7-2 and J usage is TRBJ2-7; TRBD1 might be the D (5 bases). The length of the CDR3 is 14 residues. V was pared by 1 base and J by 2 bases, with 9 bases between. The germline V gene encodes CDR1 SGHTA and CDR2 FQGNSA. This chain's CDR3 is CASSLVSRAYEQYF. The CDR3 coding sequence is TGTGCCAGCAGCTTAGTTTCCAGGGCCTACGAGCAGTACTTC.

The J gene is TRBJ2-3, the V gene TRBV7-2, with TRBD2 matching 7 bases. The V segment lost 0 bases and the J segment 0 bases; nucleotides outside the gene matches: 3. CDR3 length: 16 amino acids. The V gene's germline CDR1 is SGHTA and CDR2 FQGNSA. CDR3 DNA sequence: TGTGCCAGCAGCTTAGCGGGCGGGAGAAGCACAGATACGCAGTATTTT. It specifies CASSLAGGRSTDTQYF.

The J gene is TRBJ2-1, the V gene TRBV7-9; 9 bases are shared with TRBD1. J was trimmed by 1 base and V by 5 bases; bases with no gene match: 12. The length of the CDR3 is 18 residues. The germline CDR1 and CDR2 sequences are SEHNR and FQNEAQ (reference sequence). The CDR3 DNA reads as TGTGCCAGCAGCCCTCGGGGACAGGGCTCTCGGTCCTACAATGAGCAGTTCTTC. Translation gives CASSPRGQGSRSYNEQFF.

V and J are TRBV18 and TRBJ1-5; 7 bases fit TRBD1. Germline CDR1 KGHSH, CDR2 LQKENI. This CDR3 contains 13 residues. With V trimmed by 6 bases and J by 5 bases, 4 bases remained unmatched. The CDR3 DNA reads as TGTGCCAGCTCTCAAACAGGGGATCAGCCCCAGCATTTT. Residues: CASSQTGDQPQHF.

The V gene is TRBV7-2, the J gene TRBJ1-6; 7 nucleotides line up with TRBD1. V gave up 6 bases and J gave up 7 bases; unmatched junction bases: 9. This CDR3 comprises 15 residues. CDR1 is SGHTA, CDR2 FQGNSA, per germline. The CDR3 loop reads CASRRGQGENSPLHF. The CDR3 bases are TGTGCCAGCAGACGGGGGCAGGGGGAAAATTCACCCCTCCACTTT.

To note about this clone: The junction shows a germline mismatch at one end, possibly a read error. V and J are TRBV6-6 and TRBJ1-1; TRBD1 agrees at 8 bases. The CDR3 is 16 residues long. Germline V gives CDR1 MNHNY, CDR2 SVGAGI (reference sequence). This CDR3 is CASSDSGQVMNTEAFF. CDR3 nucleotide sequence: TGTGCCAGCAGTGACTCGGGACAGGTGATGAACACTGAAGCTTTCTTT.